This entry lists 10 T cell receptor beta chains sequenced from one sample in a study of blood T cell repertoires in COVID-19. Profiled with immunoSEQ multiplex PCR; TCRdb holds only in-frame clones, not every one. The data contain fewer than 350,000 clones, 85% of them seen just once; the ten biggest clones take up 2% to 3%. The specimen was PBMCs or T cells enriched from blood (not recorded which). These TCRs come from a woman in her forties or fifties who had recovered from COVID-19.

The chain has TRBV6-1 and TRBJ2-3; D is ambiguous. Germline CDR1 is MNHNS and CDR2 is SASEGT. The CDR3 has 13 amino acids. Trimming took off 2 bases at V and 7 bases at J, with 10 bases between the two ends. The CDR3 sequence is CASSETTVNTQYF. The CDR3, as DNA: TGTGCCAGCAGTGAAACCACTGTGAATACGCAGTATTTT.

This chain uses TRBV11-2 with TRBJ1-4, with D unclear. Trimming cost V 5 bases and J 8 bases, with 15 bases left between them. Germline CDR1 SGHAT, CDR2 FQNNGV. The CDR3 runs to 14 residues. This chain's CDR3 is CASSRTNGGEKLFF. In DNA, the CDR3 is TGTGCCAGCAGCCGGACCAACGGAGGAGAAAAACTGTTTTTT.

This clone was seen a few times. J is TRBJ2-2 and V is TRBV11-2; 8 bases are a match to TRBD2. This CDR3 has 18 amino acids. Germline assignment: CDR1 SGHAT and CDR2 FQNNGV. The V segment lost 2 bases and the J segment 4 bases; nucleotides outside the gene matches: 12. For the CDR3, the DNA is TGTGCCAGCAGCTTACGACTAATTCTAGCGGGTTCCACCGGGGAGCTGTTTTTT. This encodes CASSLRLILAGSTGELFF. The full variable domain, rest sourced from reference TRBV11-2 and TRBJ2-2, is EAGVAQSPRYKIIEKRQSVAFWCNPISGHATLYWYQQILGQGPKLLIQFQNNGVVDDSQLPKDRFSAERLKGVDSTLKIQPAKLEDSAVYLCASSLRLILAGSTGELFFGEGSRLTVL.

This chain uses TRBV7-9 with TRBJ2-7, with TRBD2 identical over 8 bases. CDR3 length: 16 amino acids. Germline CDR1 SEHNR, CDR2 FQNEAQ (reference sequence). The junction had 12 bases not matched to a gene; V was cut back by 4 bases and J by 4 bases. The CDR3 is CASSSGGGKTGYEQYF. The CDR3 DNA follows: TGTGCCAGCAGCTCGGGAGGGGGGAAGACTGGGTACGAGCAGTACTTC.

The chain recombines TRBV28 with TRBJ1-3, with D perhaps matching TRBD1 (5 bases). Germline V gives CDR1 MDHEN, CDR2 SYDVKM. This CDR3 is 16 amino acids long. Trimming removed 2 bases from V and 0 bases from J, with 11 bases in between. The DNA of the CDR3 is TGTGCCAGCAGTTTAGGCGGGGCCTTCTCTGGAAACACCATATATTTT. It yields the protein CASSLGGAFSGNTIYF. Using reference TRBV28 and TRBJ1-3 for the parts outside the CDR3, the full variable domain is DVKVTQSSRYLVKRTGEKVFLECVQDMDHENMFWYRQDPGLGLRLIYFSYDVKMKEKGDIPEGYSVSREKKERFSLILESASTNQTSMYLCASSLGGAFSGNTIYFGEGSWLTVV.

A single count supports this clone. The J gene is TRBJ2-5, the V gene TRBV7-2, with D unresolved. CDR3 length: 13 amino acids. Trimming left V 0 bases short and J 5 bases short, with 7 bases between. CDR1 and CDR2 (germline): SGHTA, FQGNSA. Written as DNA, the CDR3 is TGTGCCAGCAGCTTAGCGTCATTGGAGACCCAGTACTTC. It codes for CASSLASLETQYF.

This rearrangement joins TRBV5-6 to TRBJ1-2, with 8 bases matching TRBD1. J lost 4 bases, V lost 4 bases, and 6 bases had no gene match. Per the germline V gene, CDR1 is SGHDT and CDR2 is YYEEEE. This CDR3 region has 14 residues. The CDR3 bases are TGTGCCAGCAGCAAGGACAGGGCGATCTATGGCTACACCTTC. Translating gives CASSKDRAIYGYTF.

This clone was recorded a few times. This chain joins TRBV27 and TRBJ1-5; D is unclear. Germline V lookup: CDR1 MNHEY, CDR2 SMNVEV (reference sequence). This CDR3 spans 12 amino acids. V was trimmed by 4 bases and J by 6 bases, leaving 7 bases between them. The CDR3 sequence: CASSSIGQPQHF. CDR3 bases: TGTGCCAGCAGTTCTATCGGTCAGCCCCAGCATTTT.

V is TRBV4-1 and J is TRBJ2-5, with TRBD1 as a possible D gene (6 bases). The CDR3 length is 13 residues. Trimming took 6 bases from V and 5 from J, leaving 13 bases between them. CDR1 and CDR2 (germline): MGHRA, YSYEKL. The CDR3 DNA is TGCGCCAGCAGTACAACAGGGTTGGAGACCCAGTACTTC. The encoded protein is CASSTTGLETQYF.

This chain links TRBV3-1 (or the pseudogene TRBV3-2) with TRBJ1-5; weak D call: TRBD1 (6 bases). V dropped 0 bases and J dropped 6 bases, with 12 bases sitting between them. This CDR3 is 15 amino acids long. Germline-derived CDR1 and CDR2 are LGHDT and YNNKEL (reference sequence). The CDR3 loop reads CASSQDSWGRQPQHF. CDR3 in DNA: TGTGCCAGCAGCCAAGATAGTTGGGGGCGTCAGCCCCAGCATTTT.